The 27 T cell receptor beta chains reported below all come from one sample, sequenced in a study of prognosis after radiotherapy for stage I lung cancer. Amplification of TCR beta CDR3 from genomic DNA used two-round multiplex PCR. Specific primers for each TRBV and TRBJ gene were what first-round PCR used. TCRdb recomputed calls from the multiplex PCR reads with MiXCR, one row per CDR3 protein. The sample carries nearly 35,000 distinct CDR3 sequences, around a third recorded once. Sequencing used PBMCs, obtained before or after stereotactic body radiation therapy (not recorded which). The receptors originated from a donor at least 50 years old with non-small cell lung cancer.

This sequence joins TRBV6-1 and TRBJ1-2; D unclear. The CDR3 is 14 residues long. From germline, CDR1 is MNHNS and CDR2 SASEGT. V dropped 2 bases and J dropped 2 bases, with 9 bases sitting between them. The CDR3 sequence: CASSEFGMNYGYTF. CDR3 coding DNA: TGTGCCAGCAGTGAATTCGGCATGAACTATGGCTACACCTTC.

The rearrangement links TRBV20-1 to TRBJ2-1; 9 bases line up with TRBD2. Germline V CDR1 and CDR2: DFQATT, SNEGSKA (reference sequence). The CDR3 covers 14 residues. J was trimmed by 4 bases and V by 6 bases; bases with no gene match: 7. CDR3 DNA sequence: TGCAGTGCCATGAGGCGGGAGGGTTACAATGAGCAGTTCTTC. Its protein product is CSAMRREGYNEQFF.

In this sample, this clonotype turned up many times. The chain recombines TRBV6-1 with TRBJ1-5; 10 bases line up with TRBD1. V shed 2 bases, J shed 4 bases, and the junction held 2 bases outside the gene matches. The CDR3 runs 15 residues. Germline assignment: CDR1 MNHNS and CDR2 SASEGT. This CDR3 reads CASSEWGQGNQPQHF. The DNA of the CDR3 is TGTGCCAGCAGTGAATGGGGACAGGGGAATCAGCCCCAGCATTTT.

The V gene is TRBV28, the J gene TRBJ2-3, with 9 bases identical to TRBD1. V gave up 5 bases and J gave up 3 bases; unmatched junction bases: 6. This CDR3 is built from 15 residues. CDR1 and CDR2 from the germline V gene are MDHEN and SYDVKM. The CDR3 DNA sequence: TGTGCCAGCAGTCCACAGGGGGCAAGGACAGATACGCAGTATTTT. Translation gives CASSPQGARTDTQYF.

This clonotype was found many times. This chain connects TRBV6-4 to TRBJ2-6; D gene ambiguous. The CDR3 covers 14 residues. In germline, CDR1 is MRHNA, CDR2 SNTAGT. Between the trimmed V and J ends, which lost 4 bases and 2 bases, there was a span of 6 bases. This CDR3 reads CASSAGPGANVLTF. The CDR3 nucleotides are TGTGCCAGCAGTGCTGGGCCTGGGGCCAACGTCCTGACTTTC.

About this clonotype itself: Since a much larger clone is just one base distant, this may be a read error. The rearrangement uses TRBV9 and TRBJ1-1; D not resolved. This CDR3 comprises 13 residues. Trimming removed 2 bases at V and 4 bases at J, with 9 bases between. From germline, CDR1 is SGDLS and CDR2 YYNGEE. CDR3 sequence reads: CASSVTWGTEAFF. In DNA form, the CDR3 reads TGTGCCAGCAGCGTGACCTGGGGCACTGAAGCTTTCTTT.

This clonotype was seen a handful of times. V gene TRBV29-1 combines with J gene TRBJ2-5; perhaps TRBD1 as D (6 bases). The germline CDR1 and CDR2 sequences are SQVTM and ANQGSEA. CDR3 length: 15 residues. V lost 6 bases, J lost 2 bases, and 19 bases lay in between. The chain's CDR3 is CSVVRGRGWQETQYF. CDR3 sequence (DNA): TGCAGCGTGGTGAGGGGCAGGGGTTGGCAAGAGACCCAGTACTTC.

The genes are TRBV19 and TRBJ2-7; D is uncertain. V lost 3 bases, J lost 2 bases, and 11 bases lay in between. This CDR3 region has 14 residues. Per the germline V gene, CDR1 is LNHDA and CDR2 is SQIVND (reference sequence). The CDR3, as DNA: TGTGCCAGTAGTATTGGGGAAACTCCCTACGAGCAGTACTTC. This translates into CASSIGETPYEQYF.

Note on this clonotype: One end of the junction varies from germline; a read error may be responsible. V usage is TRBV6-2 or TRBV6-3 and J usage is TRBJ2-1, with 10 bases matching TRBD2. The CDR3 sequence is 16 residues long. Germline CDR1 and CDR2: MNHEY and SVGEGT. CDR3 residues: CANSYSLAGGRDEQFF. CDR3 nucleotide sequence: TGTGCCAACAGTTACTCCTTAGCGGGGGGCAGGGATGAGCAGTTCTTC.

This chain uses TRBV2 with TRBJ1-1, with a tentative D call TRBD1 (5 bases). CDR1 is SNHLY and CDR2 is FYNNEI in the germline V gene. This CDR3 spans 10 amino acids. V lost 10 bases and J 10 bases, leaving 13 bases between the germline ends. The CDR3 DNA reads TGTGCCATTATTCGGGGGGGAGCTTTCTTT. This encodes CAIIRGGAFF.

On this clonotype: A read error may explain this, as a much larger clone is one base away. This chain uses TRBV5-1 with TRBJ2-3; D unclear. Between the trimmed V and J ends, which lost 1 base and 4 bases, there was a span of 7 bases. Germline assignment: CDR1 SGHRS and CDR2 YFSETQ. This CDR3 has 13 residues. The CDR3 loop reads CASSLSSADTQYF. The CDR3 coding sequence is TGCGCCAGCAGCTTGTCGTCTGCAGATACGCAGTATTTT.

Note on this clonotype: Being one base from a much bigger clone, this may be a read error. The chain uses TRBV9 and TRBJ1-4, with unresolved D. Germline CDR1 reads SGDLS; CDR2 reads YYNGEE. The CDR3 has 14 residues. Trimming cost V 4 bases and J 4 bases, with 11 bases left between them. The CDR3 spells CASSPYGINEKLFF. In DNA, the CDR3 is TGTGCCAGCAGCCCCTACGGGATTAATGAAAAACTGTTTTTT.

This clonotype was counted many times. The chain combines TRBV2 with TRBJ1-2; 8 bases fit TRBD1. Germline assignment: CDR1 SNHLY and CDR2 FYNNEI. The junction had 9 bases not matched to a gene; V was cut back by 5 bases and J by 7 bases. The CDR3 has 14 amino acids. In DNA, the CDR3 is TGTGCCAGCAGTAAGGAACAGGGGGATGGTGGCTACACCTTC. Protein product: CASSKEQGDGGYTF.

This clonotype was counted many times. V is TRBV20-1 and J is TRBJ1-2; tentative D call: TRBD1 (5 bases). The ends were cut back, 3 bases at V and 6 bases at J, with 17 bases in the middle. The CDR3 is made up of 14 amino acids. The germline CDR1 and CDR2 sequences are DFQATT and SNEGSKA (reference sequence). CDR3 DNA: TGCAGTGCTAGGAGGGACCAAGCCCTTCATGGCTACACCTTC. Translating gives CSARRDQALHGYTF.

This clonotype was seen repeatedly, ten times or more. The rearrangement uses TRBV2 and TRBJ1-5; the D gene is possibly TRBD1 (6 bases). CDR1 and CDR2 from the germline V gene are SNHLY and FYNNEI. V lost 8 bases, J lost 9 bases, and 14 bases lay in between. The CDR3 is made up of 12 amino acids. The DNA for the CDR3 is TGTGCCAGCGGAACAGGGAGTATGCCCCAGCATTTT. Its protein is CASGTGSMPQHF.

This clonotype has a handful of counts. This rearrangement joins TRBV5-4 to TRBJ2-2; D is unresolved. V lost 2 bases and J lost 0, with 8 bases in between. Germline V lookup: CDR1 SGHNT, CDR2 YYREEE (reference sequence). This CDR3 has 15 residues. CDR3 DNA sequence: TGTGCCAGCAGCTTTGAGGCCTCGAACACCGGGGAGCTGTTTTTT. It codes for CASSFEASNTGELFF.

In this sample, this clonotype turned up many times. The chain carries TRBV29-1 and TRBJ2-2, with D possibly being TRBD2 (5 bases). Germline V gene sequence: CDR1 SQVTM, CDR2 ANQGSEA. The length of the CDR3 is 11 residues. V lost 6 bases and J lost 6, with 8 bases in between. The CDR3 DNA follows: TGCAGCGTCGACGGGGCCGGGGAGCTGTTTTTT. Amino acid sequence: CSVDGAGELFF.

The chain joins TRBV20-1 to TRBJ2-3; 7 nucleotides match TRBD2. Germline loops: CDR1 DFQATT, CDR2 SNEGSKA (reference sequence). The CDR3 contains 17 residues. With 0 bases clipped from V and 2 bases from J, the junction kept 11 bases outside the gene matches. In DNA form, the CDR3 reads TGCAGTGCTAGAGATCTCGGGAGAGGGAGGGTCACAGATACGCAGTATTTT. This codes for CSARDLGRGRVTDTQYF.

This clonotype is medium-sized in the sample. The chain carries TRBV20-1 and TRBJ1-2; 9 bases match TRBD1. The CDR3 has 15 residues. The germline V gene encodes CDR1 DFQATT and CDR2 SNEGSKA (reference sequence). The J segment lost 4 bases and the V segment lost 5 bases, leaving 11 bases of the junction unmatched. CDR3 sequence reads: CSAQQGAPNFYGYTF. CDR3 nucleotide sequence: TGCAGTGCTCAACAGGGGGCTCCGAACTTCTATGGCTACACCTTC.

Concerning this clonotype: This likely reflects a read error, since a far larger clone is one base away. The chain employs TRBV11-3 and TRBJ2-7; D could derive from TRBD1 or TRBD2 (5 bases each). The CDR3 is made up of 14 amino acids. The germline V and J ends were trimmed by 0 bases and 2 bases, with 8 bases remaining between them. Germline lookup yields CDR1 SGHNT and CDR2 YENEEA. The CDR3, as DNA: TGTGCCAGCAGCTTAGATCTGGGGGCCTACGAGCAGTACTTC. Protein: CASSLDLGAYEQYF.

This chain connects TRBV28 to TRBJ1-6, with unresolved D. CDR1 and CDR2 from the germline V gene are MDHEN and SYDVKM. The CDR3 is 15 amino acids. V lost 6 bases and J 4 bases, leaving 13 bases between the germline ends. The CDR3 DNA reads as TGTGCCAGCAGCCTGATACAGCTTTATAATTCACCCCTCCACTTT. Amino acid sequence: CASSLIQLYNSPLHF.

The chain employs TRBV30 and TRBJ1-4; D is undetermined. Germline values: CDR1 GTSNPN, CDR2 SVGIG (reference sequence). V was clipped by 8 bases and J by 8 bases, with 15 bases between them. The CDR3 extends over 12 amino acids. CDR3 nucleotide sequence: TGTGCCGGCCGGGCCCAACGGGAAAAACTGTTTTTT. Protein product: CAGRAQREKLFF.

Concerning this clonotype itself: With only one base between it and a far larger clone, this is likely a read error. V and J are TRBV6-4 and TRBJ2-7; 7 nucleotides line up with TRBD2. The trim removed 7 bases at V and 0 bases at J, leaving 9 bases unmatched. This CDR3 contains 15 residues. CDR1 and CDR2 from the germline V gene are MRHNA and SNTAGT. The CDR3 bases are TGTGCCAGCAACACCCGGGGGGATTTCTCCTACGAGCAGTACTTC. This gives the protein CASNTRGDFSYEQYF.

This clonotype was seen a few times. The chain uses TRBV4-3 and TRBJ2-3; weak D call: TRBD1 (5 bases). Germline V gene lookup returns CDR1 LGHNA and CDR2 YSLEER. The CDR3 spans 17 residues. With 0 bases removed from V and 2 bases from J, the gap between germline ends came to 15 bases. Written as DNA, the CDR3 is TGCGCCAGCAGCCAAGATGGGGCTACCTACTCCACAGATACGCAGTATTTT. As protein: CASSQDGATYSTDTQYF.

This clonotype was detected ten times or more. The chain couples TRBV3-1 to TRBJ2-7; D uncertain. The CDR3 runs 15 residues. Germline-derived CDR1 and CDR2 are LGHDT and YNNKEL (reference sequence). V was trimmed by 3 bases and J by 3 bases, leaving 15 bases between them. CDR3 in DNA: TGTGCCAGCAGCCACGAAGCTGGATTAATCTACGAGCAGTACTTC. It encodes CASSHEAGLIYEQYF.

This clonotype showed up many times. This chain links TRBV7-9 with TRBJ2-4; tentative D call: TRBD1 (5 bases). Trimming shortened V by 5 bases and J by 2 bases, and 10 bases separated the two germline ends. Germline V gene lookup returns CDR1 SEHNR and CDR2 FQNEAQ (reference sequence). CDR3 length: 14 residues. This CDR3 is CASSGDRTKNIQYF. The CDR3, as DNA: TGTGCCAGCAGCGGAGACAGAACCAAAAACATTCAGTACTTC.

This clonotype was detected ten times or more. The chain joins TRBV5-1 to TRBJ2-5, with 10 bases lining up with TRBD1. The V gene end was trimmed by 3 bases and the J gene end by 1 base; junction bases not matched to a gene: 3. Looked up from germline, CDR1 is SGHRS and CDR2 is YFSETQ. The length of the CDR3 is 15 residues. In nucleotides, the CDR3 is TGCGCCAGCAGCTCGGGACAGGGGATCCAAGAGACCCAGTACTTC. This gives the protein CASSSGQGIQETQYF.